This paragraph reports one T cell receptor (beta chain). This clone's antigen is unknown. Qualities for individual bases were not recorded, and no much larger clone is one base off. Other DNA sequences in the same sample also yield this CDR3. The time point label of this sample denotes: pre-transplant. Unstimulated PBMCs, after thawing, were stained for CD3, CD4 and CD8 and then FACS-sorted into CD3+CD4+ and CD3+CD8+ populations. All 8 studied subjects were randomized to immunosuppression withdrawal. Genomic DNA was isolated with the Qiagen DNeasy Blood and Tissue Kit. This specimen belongs to a study of T cell clones after liver transplantation (dated by TCRdb to between 2019 and 2020). Describing the broader study: ITN030ST, the source of the samples, was a randomized trial that attempted immunosuppression withdrawal within 2 years of liver transplantation. The subjects received no induction therapy and were kept on standard immunosuppression until randomization at 12-24 months post-transplant. Third party-reactive TCRbeta sequences were also identified from pre-transplant MLRs to serve as an antigen-independent comparator for donor-reactive sequences. Donor-reactive T cell clones were identified by TCRbeta sequencing following a pre-transplant mixed lymphocyte reaction and were subsequently tracked in post-transplant blood. Three of the eight recipients were HCV-positive; the others were transplanted for non-autoimmune, non-viral indications. Tolerance meant complete immunosuppression withdrawal for at least one year without liver enzymes rising beyond twice the upper limit of normal. Blood samples were collected pre-transplant, then pre-randomization ahead of withdrawal, and finally post-randomization once withdrawal had either been completed or failed. Of the 8 liver transplant recipients making up the studied cohort, 3 were classified as tolerant and 5 as non-tolerant. Broad study findings and their caveats: In a couple of subjects, low numbers of available donor cells limited the measurable donor-reactive repertoire. In most of the 8 subjects, regardless of tolerance or HCV status, circulating donor-reactive CD4 TCRbeta sequences dropped significantly post-transplant. The conclusions were considered preliminary, being limited by small, heterogeneous patient numbers and non-standardized post-transplant time points. After accounting for repertoire turnover, donor-reactive detection was significantly reduced in 7 of 8 subjects for CD4 and 8 of 8 for CD8. Without allograft tissue specimens, donor-reactive T cells may have migrated into the graft rather than being deleted. A greater decline was seen for donor-reactive sequences than for third party-reactive sequences, suggesting partial antigen-specific deletion unrelated to withdrawal success.

Using immunoSEQ, frozen genomic DNA was subjected to high-throughput TCRbeta CDR3 sequencing, a process that included PCR amplification, mapping, bias correction and internal controls. The paper's data handling went like this. Productive rearrangements were retained, and unique TCRbeta sequences were defined by the CDR3 nucleotide sequence together with the V and J gene. Donor-reactive sequences required at least 5-fold expansion in CFSE-low cells versus unstimulated pre-transplant cells and at least 0.01% frequency. To ensure at least 90% detection power, minimum frequency thresholds were set for each subject based on that subject's lowest-template unstimulated sample. Jensen-Shannon divergence between the top 1000 TCRbeta sequences post-transplant and pre-transplant was used to measure repertoire turnover. Changes in detection of donor-reactive sequences were assessed with two-sided Fisher's exact tests. TCRdb stores this immuneACCESS table with in-frame sequences only. Part of the clones is absent; in the studies checked, under half of the shortfall reflects unresolved V genes, and no reason is known for the rest. The V and J calls and clone size come from that table; D and trimming were worked out from the DNA. The sample has roughly 70,000 clones on record, more than 75% of them singletons. About 2.5% of the sample rests with the top ten.

This TCR was sampled from a human donor who received a liver transplant. This material consisted of CD4+ T cells from blood, taken before liver transplant.

The nucleotide sequence reads TGTGCCAGCTCACCGGAGGTGAACACTGAAGCTTTCTTT. Translated, it reads CASSPEVNTEAFF. The receptor chain draws on TRBV18 and TRBJ1-1, with the D gene not confidently named. V loses 3 bases of germline sequence and J loses 0 bases, and the interval between the two ends is 5 bases. From a lookup of the germline V gene, CDR1 and CDR2 are KGHSH and LQKENI. The CDR3, cysteine through phenylalanine, is 13 amino acids long. Only the CDR3 DNA stays, 39 bases, in frame from base 1.